This T cell receptor beta chain was recorded in a study of blood T cell repertoires in COVID-19. Assay used: immunoSEQ multiplex PCR; TCRdb lists only in-frame clones, some missing. The table records 95,000 to 100,000 clones, 85% of them present only once. This CDR3 is built from 15 residues. V lost 3 bases and J lost 6; bases outside the gene matches: 10. The V gene's germline CDR1 is KGHSH and CDR2 LQKENI. The chain employs TRBV18 and TRBJ2-7; 8 nucleotides agree with TRBD2. The TCR was taken from a woman between 70 and 85 years old with active or convalescent COVID-19. The specimen sequenced was peripheral blood. CDR3 DNA sequence: TGTGCCAGCTCACCGCAAGCGGGAGCTTTGGGCGAGCAGTACTTC. Translated: CASSPQAGALGEQYF.